One and the same sample provided the 30 T cell receptor beta chains below, sequenced in a study of patients and donors after allogeneic stem cell transplantation. TCRdb re-derived calls from the RT-PCR reads in MiXCR, one entry per CDR3 protein. The data hold roughly 200,000 distinct CDR3 sequences, with less than 50% observed a single time. Material: blood, either unsorted or a sorted T cell fraction (not recorded which). Source of these receptors: a human donor who was either an allogeneic HSCT recipient or a stem cell or donor lymphocyte infusion donor (not recorded which). It is not recorded whose cells these are; they may come from a transplant donor.

The chain's CDR3 is CASSHFNRGRSYEQYF. The CDR3 DNA reads as TGTGCCAGCAGCCATTTCAACAGGGGGCGCAGCTACGAGCAGTACTTC. This chain links TRBV3-1 with TRBJ2-7; 9 bases match TRBD1. Germline-derived CDR1 and CDR2 are LGHDT and YNNKEL (reference sequence). Unmatched junction bases numbered 9, after V lost 3 bases and J lost 3 bases. The CDR3 contains 16 residues.

The CDR3 DNA reads TGTGCCAGCAGGCCCGGGACAGTTAATAATTCACCCCTCCACTTT. This codes for CASRPGTVNNSPLHF. V and J are TRBV3-1 and TRBJ1-6, with 7 bases matching TRBD1. The CDR3 has 15 residues. Trimming removed 6 bases from V and 5 bases from J; junction bases left unmatched: 7. CDR1 and CDR2 from the germline V gene are LGHDT and YNNKEL (reference sequence).

The chain recombines TRBV7-3 with TRBJ1-6, with 7 bases lining up with TRBD1. Per the germline V gene, CDR1 is SGHTA and CDR2 is FQGTGA. V was pared by 5 bases and J by 7 bases, with 8 bases of the junction left unmatched. This CDR3 spans 15 amino acids. CDR3 sequence: CASSQGGWRNSPLHF. CDR3 DNA sequence: TGTGCCAGCAGCCAAGGGGGCTGGAGAAATTCACCCCTCCACTTT.

This clonotype was seen just once. This chain connects TRBV10-3 to TRBJ2-3, with 10 bases that match TRBD1. The CDR3 contains 13 residues. J gave up 3 bases and V 6 bases, and 0 bases lay outside the gene matches. The V gene's germline CDR1 is ENHRY and CDR2 SYGVKD. The CDR3 region is CAIRGQGTDTQYF. As DNA, the CDR3 is TGTGCCATCAGGGGACAGGGGACAGATACGCAGTATTTT.

The genes are TRBV20-1 and TRBJ1-1, with unresolved D. This CDR3 region has 13 residues. In germline, CDR1 is DFQATT, CDR2 SNEGSKA (reference sequence). V lost 3 bases and J 1 base, leaving 9 bases between the germline ends. CDR3 residues: CSASTGGNTEAFF. The CDR3 nucleotides are TGCAGTGCTAGTACGGGTGGGAACACTGAAGCTTTCTTT.

The chain combines TRBV4-2 with TRBJ1-5; possible D gene TRBD1, 6 bases. V was trimmed by 5 bases and J by 2 bases, leaving 16 bases between them. The CDR3 runs 16 residues. Germline lookup yields CDR1 LGHNA and CDR2 YNFKEQ. The CDR3 DNA sequence: TGTGCCAGCAGCAAAGGGGCGACAGGAGGCAATCAGCCCCAGCATTTT. Translation: CASSKGATGGNQPQHF.

Details on this clonotype: Sequence at one end of the junction differs from germline and may be a read error. The rearrangement joins TRBV2 to TRBJ2-4, with D possibly being TRBD2 (6 bases). Germline loops: CDR1 SNHLY, CDR2 FYNNEI. The CDR3 has 16 residues. CDR3 DNA sequence: TGTGCCAGCAGCCGGACGACAGTACTAGCCAAAAACCTTCAGTACTTC. Translation gives CASSRTTVLAKNLQYF.

The genes are TRBV7-6 and TRBJ1-1, with D unclear. CDR3 size: 12 residues. Germline CDR1 is SGHVS and CDR2 is FNYEAQ. V lost 4 bases to trimming and J lost 7 bases, with 10 bases between them. CDR3 region: CASSSPDVEAFF. In nucleotides, the CDR3 is TGTGCCAGCAGCTCGCCCGACGTTGAAGCTTTCTTT.

This clonotype was found a few times. V and J are TRBV28 and TRBJ1-5; D may be TRBD1 (6 bases). Looked up from germline, CDR1 is MDHEN and CDR2 is SYDVKM. Trimming pared 5 bases from V and 3 bases from J, leaving 14 bases between. CDR3 length equals 15 residues. CDR3 DNA: TGTGCCAGCAGTGCTCAGGGGACGCTCAATCAGCCCCAGCATTTT. This translates into CASSAQGTLNQPQHF. The whole variable domain, remainder taken from reference TRBV28 and TRBJ1-5, is DVKVTQSSRYLVKRTGEKVFLECVQDMDHENMFWYRQDPGLGLRLIYFSYDVKMKEKGDIPEGYSVSREKKERFSLILESASTNQTSMYLCASSAQGTLNQPQHFGDGTRLSIL.

The table lists this clonotype with a few counts. The rearrangement joins TRBV28 to TRBJ1-5; D remains ambiguous. Germline V gene sequence: CDR1 MDHEN, CDR2 SYDVKM. V was trimmed by 4 bases and J by 0 bases, leaving 16 bases between them. CDR3 length: 17 residues. The CDR3: CASSSALGGPSNQPQHF. As DNA, the CDR3 is TGTGCCAGCAGTTCTGCCCTGGGAGGGCCTAGCAATCAGCCCCAGCATTTT.

The rearrangement uses TRBV24-1 and TRBJ1-2, with no clear D. Per germline, CDR1 KGHDR and CDR2 SFDVKD. The V end was cut by 1 base, the J end by 7 bases, with 9 bases between. CDR3 size: 13 residues. CDR3 residues: CATSDLRDSGYTF. The CDR3 DNA sequence: TGTGCCACCAGTGATTTAAGGGATTCTGGCTACACCTTC.

The table lists this clonotype with many counts. CDR3 loop: CASSLGTGNYGYTF. For the CDR3, the DNA is TGTGCCAGCAGTTTAGGGACAGGGAACTATGGCTACACCTTC. This chain joins TRBV27 and TRBJ1-2; TRBD1 matches 9 bases. The germline V gene has CDR1 MNHEY and CDR2 SMNVEV (reference sequence). Trimming took 2 bases from V and 2 from J; bases not matched to a gene: 0. The CDR3 covers 14 residues.

This clonotype has just a few counts. The gene calls are TRBV4-1 and TRBJ1-5, with 9 positions matching TRBD1. The CDR3 is 17 residues long. V gave up 0 bases and J gave up 7 bases; unmatched junction bases: 10. Looked up from germline, CDR1 is MGHRA and CDR2 is YSYEKL. Written as DNA, the CDR3 is TGCGCCAGCAGCCAAGATTGGGACAGGGATGGACGGCAGCCCCAGCATTTT. Amino acid sequence: CASSQDWDRDGRQPQHF.

The V and J genes are TRBV29-1 and TRBJ2-3; D remains ambiguous. Trimming removed 3 bases from V and 4 bases from J, with 11 bases in between. From germline, CDR1 is SQVTM and CDR2 ANQGSEA. The CDR3 length is 13 residues. The CDR3 spells CSVEVNPPDTQYF. The CDR3, as DNA: TGCAGCGTTGAGGTTAACCCCCCAGATACGCAGTATTTT.

The V call is TRBV7-9, the J call TRBJ2-1; TRBD2 matches 8 bases. Germline V lookup: CDR1 SEHNR, CDR2 FQNEAQ (reference sequence). This CDR3 contains 15 residues. Germline trimming cut 5 bases from V and 0 bases from J; bases unmatched to any gene: 3. Written as DNA, the CDR3 is TGTGCCAGCAGCACCACTAGCGGCTCCTACAATGAGCAGTTCTTC. This codes for CASSTTSGSYNEQFF.

This clonotype was detected a few times. This sequence joins TRBV14 and TRBJ1-2; D unresolved. The CDR3 contains 14 residues. Germline-derived CDR1 and CDR2 are SGHDN and FVKESK. Trimming pared 4 bases from V and 3 bases from J, leaving 12 bases between. For the CDR3, the DNA is TGTGCCAGCAGCCGAAGAGGGTCTCACTATGGCTACACCTTC. Amino acids: CASSRRGSHYGYTF.

The J gene is TRBJ1-5, the V gene TRBV7-2; D is ambiguous. This CDR3 is built from 16 residues. Germline CDR1 is SGHTA and CDR2 is FQGNSA. V was pared by 2 bases and J by 0 bases, with 11 bases between. CDR3: CASSLWSVDSNQPQHF. In DNA, the CDR3 is TGTGCCAGCAGCTTATGGTCAGTTGATAGCAATCAGCCCCAGCATTTT.

On this clonotype itself: Sequence at one end of the junction differs from germline and may be a read error. The V gene is TRBV23-1, the J gene TRBJ2-4; D assignment may be TRBD1 or TRBD2 (6 bases each). TRBV23-1 falls under the ORF class, with uncertain function. The CDR3 extends over 13 amino acids. The CDR3 region is CASSQFGTSGANF. CDR3 DNA sequence: TGCGCCAGCAGTCAATTCGGCACCTCGGGGGCTAACTTC.

V usage is TRBV2 and J usage is TRBJ2-1, with D hard to call. Trimming took off 10 bases at V and 0 bases at J, with 16 bases between the two ends. This CDR3 is 15 amino acids long. CDR1 SNHLY and CDR2 FYNNEI come from the germline V gene. CDR3 sequence (DNA): TGTGCCACCTGCATCATCCCAAGCTCCTACAATGAGCAGTTCTTC. It encodes CATCIIPSSYNEQFF.

V usage is TRBV20-1 and J usage is TRBJ1-2; D perhaps matches TRBD1 (5 bases). Trimming left V 5 bases short and J 8 bases short, with 9 bases between. The V gene's germline CDR1 is DFQATT and CDR2 SNEGSKA (reference sequence). The CDR3 sequence is 10 residues long. The DNA for the CDR3 is TGCAGTGCTGGGGCGAGGGGCTACACCTTC. As protein: CSAGARGYTF.

V and J are TRBV11-1 and TRBJ2-7, with 16 bases aligning to TRBD2. V dropped 5 bases and J dropped 2; count of bases not matched to a gene: 3. This CDR3 has 16 amino acids. The germline gives CDR1 SGHAT, CDR2 FQDESV (reference sequence). The CDR3 DNA sequence: TGTGCCAGCAGCCCGGGACTAGCGGGGGGGACCTACGAGCAGTACTTC. It translates to CASSPGLAGGTYEQYF.

The chain has TRBV12-3 or TRBV12-4 and TRBJ2-5, with TRBD1 identical over 8 bases. With 6 bases clipped from V and 4 bases from J, the junction kept 7 bases outside the gene matches. This CDR3 comprises 14 residues. The CDR3 nucleotides read TGTGCCAGCAGGCCCGGGACAGGACGAGAGACCCAGTACTTC. Its translation: CASRPGTGRETQYF.

This clonotype was counted only a few times. The gene calls are TRBV7-2 and TRBJ1-2; D gene uncertain. Per the germline V gene, CDR1 is SGHTA and CDR2 is FQGNSA. The CDR3 covers 13 residues. Trimming took 3 bases from V and 2 from J, leaving 7 bases between them. The CDR3 spells CASSLRQNYGYTF. CDR3 DNA: TGTGCCAGCAGCTTGCGGCAGAACTATGGCTACACCTTC.

The chain joins TRBV12-5 to TRBJ1-1, with D tentatively TRBD1 (6 bases). This CDR3 is 15 amino acids long. Trimming pared 1 base from V and 5 bases from J, leaving 14 bases between. CDR1 and CDR2 (germline): LGHNT, FRNRAP. The CDR3 reads CASGLGPQGQTEAFF. The CDR3 DNA reads as TGTGCTAGTGGTTTGGGACCTCAGGGGCAAACTGAAGCTTTCTTT. The entire variable domain, with the rest obtained from reference TRBV12-5 and TRBJ1-1, is as follows: DARVTQTPRHKVTEMGQEVTMRCQPILGHNTVFWYRQTMMQGLELLAYFRNRAPLDDSGMPKDRFSAEMPDATLATLKIQPSEPRDSAVYFCASGLGPQGQTEAFFGQGTRLTVV.

The table lists this clonotype with many counts. The chain couples TRBV4-2 to TRBJ1-3; 8 bases are shared with TRBD1. Germline V lookup: CDR1 LGHNA, CDR2 YNFKEQ. V gave up 6 bases and J gave up 8 bases; unmatched junction bases: 0. The length of the CDR3 is 11 residues. CDR3 loop: CASRGQDTIYF. DNA of the CDR3: TGTGCCAGCAGGGGACAGGACACCATATATTTT.

The chain couples TRBV3-1 to TRBJ2-7; maybe TRBD2 (5 bases). There are 13 residues in the CDR3. V dropped 4 bases and J dropped 6 bases, with 13 bases sitting between them. Per the germline V gene, CDR1 is LGHDT and CDR2 is YNNKEL (reference sequence). Here the CDR3 DNA reads TGTGCCAGCAGCCTCGGACGGGGTCGCGAGCAGTACTTC. It translates to CASSLGRGREQYF.

The J gene is TRBJ1-1, the V gene TRBV7-2, with D tentatively TRBD1 (6 bases). The CDR3 consists of 12 residues. Trimming left V 8 bases short and J 1 base short, with 8 bases between. CDR1 and CDR2 (germline): SGHTA, FQGNSA. The CDR3, as DNA: TGTGCCAGCCGGGGACAGAACACTGAAGCTTTCTTT. The encoded protein is CASRGQNTEAFF.

This chain uses TRBV12-3 or TRBV12-4 with TRBJ1-2; TRBD1 might be the D (5 bases). The V end was cut by 3 bases, the J end by 4 bases, with 9 bases between. CDR3 length: 13 residues. The CDR3 DNA reads as TGTGCCAGCAGTTTCCGGGGGAGCTATGGCTACACCTTC. The encoded protein is CASSFRGSYGYTF.

J is TRBJ2-7 and V is TRBV9; 7 positions match TRBD1. Germline V gives CDR1 SGDLS, CDR2 YYNGEE. The CDR3 has 15 amino acids. J was trimmed by 0 bases and V by 3 bases; bases with no gene match: 6. CDR3 amino acids: CASSGAGTASYEQYF. In DNA, the CDR3 is TGTGCCAGCAGCGGTGCCGGGACAGCCTCCTACGAGCAGTACTTC.

The V and J genes are TRBV29-1 and TRBJ2-5; 7 bases align to TRBD1. CDR1 is SQVTM and CDR2 is ANQGSEA in the germline V gene. The CDR3 totals 15 residues. The junction had 8 bases not matched to a gene; V was cut back by 4 bases and J by 0 bases. The DNA of the CDR3 is TGCAGCGTTGTACTAGGGGGCCTCAACCAAGAGACCCAGTACTTC. This encodes CSVVLGGLNQETQYF. Variable domain in full (rest from reference TRBV29-1 and TRBJ2-5): SAVISQKPSRDICQRGTSLTIQCQVDSQVTMMFWYRQQPGQSLTLIATANQGSEATYESGFVIDKFPISRPNLTFSTLTVSNMSPEDSSIYLCSVVLGGLNQETQYFGPGTRLLVL.